The entry below describes one TCR beta chain. The CDR3 sequence is 13 residues long. Germline loops: CDR1 SGHRS, CDR2 YFSETQ. With 4 bases removed from V and 6 bases from J, the gap between germline ends came to 12 bases. These data originate in a study of OX40 agonist ivuxolimab in advanced cancers. The protocol was immunoSEQ multiplex PCR, while the TCRdb copy is restricted to in-frame clones and leaves out a portion. The table shows fewer than 50,000 clones, with less than 95% occurring only once. Sequences were derived from CD4+ or CD8+ T cells sorted from blood, sampled in a trial of the OX40 agonist ivuxolimab. The receptor comes from an adult with an advanced solid tumor such as melanoma, head and neck, liver or kidney cancer. V is TRBV5-1 and J is TRBJ2-3; D might be TRBD2 (6 bases). The DNA for the CDR3 is TGCGCCAGCAGCGGGGCGGAGGGGGATACGCAGTATTTT. Its protein is CASSGAEGDTQYF.